This T cell receptor (beta chain) was found in a study of T-cell memory formation after mild COVID-19. Across the study: TCR clustering was largely donor specific.

This clonotype was observed a few times. Its specificity is not known. Study-level findings and limits: Pre-infection memory harbored some responding clones, suggesting cross-reactive memory joined. Second-wave clones peaking on day 37 lacked confirmed SARS-CoV-2 specificity.

UMIs and sample barcodes were carried by the TCR alpha and TCR beta cDNA libraries that 5'RACE produced using constant-segment primers. TCRdb re-derived calls from the 5' RACE reads in MiXCR, one entry per CDR3 protein. This sample has hundreds of thousands of distinct CDR3 sequences, with 20% to 25% found just once. Germline V gene lookup returns CDR1 SGHNT and CDR2 YYREEE (reference sequence). CDR3 length equals 15 residues. Trimming took off 4 bases at V and 4 bases at J, with 14 bases between the two ends. The chain links TRBV5-4 to TRBJ2-2; TRBD1 is a possible D gene (6 bases). The source is a man between 18 and 29 years old who had mild COVID-19 (a few samples of this study predate the infection). Cell type and time point are not known. The sample taken for sequencing was PBMCs or a T cell subset sorted from them (not recorded which). The CDR3 coding sequence is TGTGCCAGCAGCACGAAACAGGGTCCCACCGGGGAGCTGTTTTTT. This gives the protein CASSTKQGPTGELFF. Full variable domain (remainder filled in from reference TRBV5-4 and TRBJ2-2): ETGVTQSPTHLIKTRGQQVTLRCSSQSGHNTVSWYQQALGQGPQFIFQYYREEENGRGNFPPRFSGLQFPNYSSELNVNALELDDSALYLCASSTKQGPTGELFFGEGSRLTVL.